This entry features one TCR beta chain sequence. This entry is derived from a study of blood T cell repertoires in COVID-19. Turning to the study itself: Collection of acute and convalescent COVID-19 samples took place in the United States, Italy and Spain. T cells, B-cell-depleted T cells, or PBMCs provided the cDNA or gDNA that served as material.

Trimming shortened V by 6 bases and J by 0 bases, and 15 bases separated the two germline ends. The CDR3 has 16 amino acids. Germline CDR1 and CDR2: MNHEY and SMNVEV (reference sequence). The assay was immunoSEQ multiplex PCR, and TCRdb's table has in-frame clones only and misses some. The sample contains roughly 200,000 clones, 80% to 85% of which appear only once. A Seattle source enrolled patients during active infection and followed them longitudinally. Material: peripheral blood. The chain links TRBV27 to TRBJ1-5; tentative D call: TRBD1 (5 bases). The TCR originated in an elderly woman with COVID-19, enrolled during active disease. The CDR3 sequence: CASSSGRDYSNQPQHF. The CDR3 DNA follows: TGTGCCAGCAGCTCTGGAAGGGACTATAGCAATCAGCCCCAGCATTTT.